This T cell receptor (beta chain) was obtained from a study of CD8 T cells in Susac syndrome. Roughly 0.45 to 1 ug RNA was reverse transcribed with random hexamers. From the immunoSEQ multiplex PCR reads, TCRdb called clonotypes with MiXCR, one entry per CDR3 protein. The sample lists fewer than 250,000 distinct CDR3 sequences, over 85% occurring once. The germline gives CDR1 SGHDT, CDR2 YYEEEE. The CDR3 has 15 amino acids. With 5 bases clipped from V and 5 bases from J, the junction kept 10 bases outside the gene matches. V usage is TRBV5-6 and J usage is TRBJ2-3; 8 bases agree with TRBD1. Sample: CD4+ T cells from PBMCs. This clonotype was sampled from a human donor in good health. The CDR3 protein is CASSFRTGRRDTQYF. The CDR3 nucleotides are TGTGCCAGCAGTTTCCGGACAGGGCGGAGAGATACGCAGTATTTT.